This T cell receptor beta chain emerged from a study of human T cells and chemical hapten exposure. The CDR3 runs to 10 residues. Germline assignment: CDR1 SQVTM and CDR2 ANQGSEA. Between the trimmed V and J ends, which lost 8 bases and 2 bases, there was a span of 5 bases. This clonotype was picked up many times. TCRdb re-derived calls from the RACE reads in MiXCR, one entry per CDR3 protein. This table holds roughly 40,000 distinct CDR3 sequences, 12% found once. As to time point: pre-sensitization, week 0. Treatment described: therapeutic diphenylcyclopropenone sensitization with weekly scalp DPC. The sequenced sample was whole blood, obtained in connection with sensitization to the hapten diphenylcyclopropenone (DPC). V is TRBV29-1 and J is TRBJ2-3; unclear D gene. The receptor comes from a woman aged 25 to 39 with alopecia areata. Some clones in this sample may be carry-over from other donors' samples. CDR3 nucleotides: TGCAGCAGCGACACAGATACGCAGTATTTT. Encoded protein: CSSDTDTQYF.